This entry features one TCR beta chain sequence. The sample originates from a study of blood T cell repertoires in COVID-19. Whole-study context: COVID-19 samples, acute and convalescent, were from the United States, Italy and Spain. The analysed material was cDNA or gDNA that came from T cells, B-cell-depleted T cells, or PBMCs.

Authors' methods: Amplifying reference gene primers gave estimates of nucleated cell counts. Profiled with immunoSEQ multiplex PCR; TCRdb holds only in-frame clones, not every one. The V and J calls and clone size are taken from that table; D and trimming were inferred from the DNA. The data hold a few hundred thousand clones, with 80% to 85% observed a single time. CDR1 and CDR2 from the germline V gene are SGHTA and FQGNSA. With 5 bases removed from V and 9 bases from J, the gap between germline ends came to 20 bases. CDR3 length: 16 residues. The sample consisted of peripheral blood. The rearrangement links TRBV7-2 to TRBJ1-6; D is perhaps TRBD1 (5 bases). The source is a woman aged 25 to 39 who had recovered from COVID-19. CDR3 bases: TGTGCCAGCAGCCCAAACAGGCCGGGTGCCGGTTCACCCCTCCACTTT. Protein: CASSPNRPGAGSPLHF.